The following is a TCR beta chain sequence with its context. What it recognizes is unknown. These data are taken from a study of T cells after posttransplantation cyclophosphamide. Study-wide points: After PTCy, TRB diversity resembled that of CNI/methotrexate controls. Tissue-infiltrating T cells from skin or gut overlapped little with blood T cells. Later post-transplant blood repertoires were often dominated by donor CD8+ memory clones.

Data came from immunoSEQ multiplex PCR; TCRdb stores just in-frame clones and leaves some out. Found here are tens of thousands of clones, roughly 86% of them singletons; the top ten hold approximately 2.8%. From germline, CDR1 is SGHDT and CDR2 YYEEEE. V trimming: 2 bases; J trimming: 8 bases; junction bases outside the gene matches: 11. The CDR3 totals 16 residues. J is TRBJ2-4 and V is TRBV5-6; TRBD2 matches at 9 bases. The clonotype comes from a man in his thirties or forties with a blood cancer, CMV-positive, and with a related stem cell donor. The source material was PBMCs. The CDR3 is CASSLAGGPLGDIQYF. CDR3 bases: TGTGCCAGCAGCTTAGCGGGAGGTCCCCTTGGGGACATTCAGTACTTC.